Each of the 17 T cell receptor beta chains below was sequenced from the same sample in a study of CD8 T cells in ankylosing spondylitis. MiXCR, applied by TCRdb to the 5' RACE reads, yields one record per CDR3 protein. The sample lists roughly 260,000 distinct CDR3 sequences, approximately 20% seen once, with about 8% in the top ten. The specimen was blood, either unsorted or a sorted T cell fraction (not recorded which). The receptors originated from a male donor with ankylosing spondylitis or in good health (not recorded which).

The chain joins TRBV15 to TRBJ2-1, with D perhaps matching TRBD2 (5 bases). Germline V CDR1 and CDR2: LNHNV, YYDKDF (reference sequence). V shed 3 bases and J shed 8 bases, with 20 bases lying between them. The CDR3 has 16 amino acids. CDR3 DNA sequence: TGTGCCACCAGCAGCCCTCGGGGTCCAGCTGGAGATGAGCAGTTCTTC. Residues: CATSSPRGPAGDEQFF.

This clonotype was seen a handful of times. The gene calls are TRBV29-1 and TRBJ2-1; a weak D match, TRBD2 (6 bases). The CDR3 covers 14 residues. In germline, CDR1 is SQVTM, CDR2 ANQGSEA. Trimming removed 4 bases from V and 0 bases from J, with 10 bases in between. The DNA for the CDR3 is TGCAGCGTTGTAGCGGTCCCCTCCTACAATGAGCAGTTCTTC. Protein: CSVVAVPSYNEQFF.

V and J are TRBV5-1 and TRBJ2-1; possibly TRBD2 for D (5 bases). With 4 bases removed from V and 7 bases from J, the gap between germline ends came to 12 bases. This CDR3 is 13 amino acids long. CDR1 is SGHRS and CDR2 is YFSETQ in the germline V gene. The CDR3 region is CASSPWAGNEQFF. CDR3 nucleotides: TGCGCCAGCAGCCCCTGGGCGGGTAATGAGCAGTTCTTC.

This chain connects TRBV7-2 to TRBJ1-3, with 10 bases lining up with TRBD1. J gave up 8 bases and V 5 bases, and 3 bases lay outside the gene matches. The CDR3 totals 13 residues. The germline CDR1 and CDR2 sequences are SGHTA and FQGNSA. CDR3 region: CASSQDRGDTIYF. The CDR3 region has the DNA TGTGCCAGCAGCCAGGACAGGGGGGACACCATATATTTT.

This clonotype was observed many times. The V and J genes are TRBV10-3 and TRBJ2-3, with 7 bases lining up with TRBD1. CDR1 ENHRY and CDR2 SYGVKD come from the germline V gene. With 10 bases clipped from V and 1 base from J, the junction kept 8 bases outside the gene matches. The CDR3 totals 14 residues. CDR3 nucleotide sequence: TGTGCCAACTCCGGACAGGTCGGCACAGATACGCAGTATTTT. This sequence encodes CANSGQVGTDTQYF.

J is TRBJ2-1 and V is TRBV6-2 or TRBV6-3; a possible D gene is TRBD1 (5 bases). This CDR3 is 15 amino acids long. The V end was cut by 0 bases, the J end by 1 base, with 7 bases between. CDR1 and CDR2 (germline): MNHEY, SVGEGT. The CDR3 DNA sequence: TGTGCCAGCAGTTACTCGCAGGGTTCCTACAATGAGCAGTTCTTC. Translating gives CASSYSQGSYNEQFF.

The J gene is TRBJ2-1, the V gene TRBV12-3 or TRBV12-4, with D perhaps TRBD2 (7 bases). This CDR3 region has 14 residues. The ends were cut back, 6 bases at V and 4 bases at J, with 13 bases in the middle. The CDR3 protein is CASREGGDYNEQFF. The CDR3 DNA follows: TGTGCCAGCAGGGAGGGGGGGGATTACAATGAGCAGTTCTTC.

This chain uses TRBV5-6 with TRBJ2-3; 8 bases fit TRBD1. There are 15 residues in the CDR3. Germline CDR1 and CDR2: SGHDT and YYEEEE. Unmatched junction bases numbered 6, after V lost 3 bases and J lost 3 bases. The CDR3 nucleotides are TGTGCCAGCAGCTCAGGACAGGGAGGTACAGATACGCAGTATTTT. Protein product: CASSSGQGGTDTQYF. Full variable domain (rest looked up from reference TRBV5-6 and TRBJ2-3): DAGVTQSPTHLIKTRGQQVTLRCSPKSGHDTVSWYQQALGQGPQFIFQYYEEEERQRGNFPDRFSGHQFPNYSSELNVNALLLGDSALYLCASSSGQGGTDTQYFGPGTRLTVL.

This clonotype has only a few counts. The chain is built from TRBV27 and TRBJ2-3; unclear D gene. Per the germline V gene, CDR1 is MNHEY and CDR2 is SMNVEV (reference sequence). V lost 3 bases and J lost 1, with 14 bases in between. The CDR3 contains 16 residues. CDR3 in amino acids: CASSFFGGAGTDTQYF. The CDR3 nucleotides are TGTGCCAGCAGTTTTTTTGGCGGTGCTGGCACAGATACGCAGTATTTT.

The chain joins TRBV24-1 to TRBJ2-5, with 12 bases matching TRBD1. Per germline, CDR1 KGHDR and CDR2 SFDVKD. The CDR3 length is 18 residues. The trim removed 4 bases at V and 3 bases at J, leaving 11 bases unmatched. The CDR3, as DNA: TGTGCCACCAGTGACCCATCCCGGGACAGGGGGCTTGAAGAGACCCAGTACTTC. Protein: CATSDPSRDRGLEETQYF.

The chain recombines TRBV3-1 with TRBJ2-7; D might be TRBD1 (6 bases). This CDR3 contains 15 residues. Trimming removed 2 bases from V and 2 bases from J, with 13 bases in between. Germline V gene sequence: CDR1 LGHDT, CDR2 YNNKEL (reference sequence). CDR3 bases: TGTGCCAGCAGCCAAAGTCCGGGACACCCCTACGAGCAGTACGTC. This codes for CASSQSPGHPYEQYV.

This clonotype appeared many times. The rearrangement joins TRBV5-1 to TRBJ1-2, with D tentatively TRBD1 (5 bases). With 3 bases removed from V and 0 bases from J, the gap between germline ends came to 12 bases. This CDR3 is built from 15 residues. Germline-derived CDR1 and CDR2 are SGHRS and YFSETQ. For the CDR3, the DNA is TGCGCCAGCAGCTCCGGCAGGGACTCTAACTATGGCTACACCTTC. Amino acids: CASSSGRDSNYGYTF.

The sample holds many counts of this clonotype. The CDR3 nucleotides read TGCGCCAGCAGCTCTGGACAGGGAGATAATCAGCCCCAGCATTTT. This sequence encodes CASSSGQGDNQPQHF. The chain has TRBV5-1 and TRBJ1-5, with 8 nucleotides matching TRBD1. The CDR3 is made up of 15 amino acids. Germline CDR1 and CDR2: SGHRS and YFSETQ. J was trimmed by 4 bases and V by 3 bases; bases with no gene match: 6.

In its sample, this clonotype was seen a few times. V and J are TRBV10-3 and TRBJ2-3, with 13 nucleotides matching TRBD2. Germline V gene sequence: CDR1 ENHRY, CDR2 SYGVKD. CDR3 length: 14 amino acids. The ends lost 9 bases at V and 4 bases at J; junction bases unmatched: 4. The CDR3 coding sequence is TGTGCCATAGGGACTAGCGGGGACGCAGATACGCAGTATTTT. It yields the protein CAIGTSGDADTQYF.

This clonotype was detected a few times. This chain connects TRBV4-2 to TRBJ1-6; D gene uncertain. The CDR3 is made up of 16 amino acids. V was trimmed by 4 bases and J by 1 base, leaving 11 bases between them. Germline lookup yields CDR1 LGHNA and CDR2 YNFKEQ. The CDR3 is CASSPIEASYNSPLHF. DNA for the CDR3: TGTGCCAGCAGCCCGATTGAGGCATCCTATAATTCACCCCTCCACTTT.

This chain uses TRBV27 with TRBJ2-3; TRBD2 aligns across 10 bases. V lost 4 bases, J lost 6 bases, and 10 bases stayed unmatched. The germline V gene has CDR1 MNHEY and CDR2 SMNVEV (reference sequence). The CDR3 loop spans 16 amino acids. This CDR3 reads CASSSTLAGVGDTQYF. The CDR3 region has the DNA TGTGCCAGCAGTTCCACCCTAGCGGGAGTGGGGGATACGCAGTATTTT.

Remarks on this clonotype: A much bigger clone sits one base away, suggesting this may be a read error. V usage is TRBV5-6 and J usage is TRBJ2-7; 7 nucleotides match TRBD1. The V segment lost 6 bases and the J segment 3 bases; nucleotides outside the gene matches: 9. Germline assignment: CDR1 SGHDT and CDR2 YYEEEE. The CDR3 consists of 14 residues. In DNA, the CDR3 is TGTGCCAGCAACCCTACGGGACAGAACTACGAGCAGTACGTC. This encodes CASNPTGQNYEQYV.